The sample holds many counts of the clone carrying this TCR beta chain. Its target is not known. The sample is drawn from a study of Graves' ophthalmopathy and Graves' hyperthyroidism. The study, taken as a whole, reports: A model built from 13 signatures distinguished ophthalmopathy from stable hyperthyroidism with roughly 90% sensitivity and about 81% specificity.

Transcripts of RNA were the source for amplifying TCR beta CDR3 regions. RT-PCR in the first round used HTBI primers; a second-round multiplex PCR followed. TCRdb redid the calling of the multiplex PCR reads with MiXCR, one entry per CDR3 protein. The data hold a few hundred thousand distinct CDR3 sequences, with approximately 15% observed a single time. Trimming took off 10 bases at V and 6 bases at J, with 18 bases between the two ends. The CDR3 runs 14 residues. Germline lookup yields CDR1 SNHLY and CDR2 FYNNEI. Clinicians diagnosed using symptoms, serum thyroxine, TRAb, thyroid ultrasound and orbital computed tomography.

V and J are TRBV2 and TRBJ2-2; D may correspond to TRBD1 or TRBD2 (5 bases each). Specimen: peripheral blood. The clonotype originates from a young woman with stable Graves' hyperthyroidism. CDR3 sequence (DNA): TGTGCCACCGAAGCCGGGGCAGGGTCCGGGGAGCTGTTTTTT. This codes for CATEAGAGSGELFF.